The rows below give T cell receptor beta chains drawn from one sample of a study of cytomegalovirus exposure and HLA in healthy donors. Here immunoSEQ multiplex PCR was the method, and the copy in TCRdb shows in-frame clones only, minus some. This table lists nearly 200,000 clones. Input material: PBMCs. Every receptor here comes from a boy aged 5-17 years in good health and CMV-seronegative. The CDR3 runs from the conserved cysteine through the conserved F or W. The order of the fields is D gene, V gene, J gene, CDR3 protein, CDR3 DNA. The D gene is left open where the match is weak.

TRBD1	TRBV11-1	TRBJ1-6	CASSQDRGGRPLHF	TGTGCCAGCAGCCAGGACAGGGGAGGGAGGCCCCTCCACTTT
TRBD1	TRBV11-2	TRBJ2-1	CASSLVRGQRLNNEQFF	TGTGCCAGCAGCTTAGTAAGGGGGCAACGACTTAACAATGAGCAGTTCTTC
TRBD1	TRBV29-1	TRBJ2-7	CSVQGGEQYF	TGCAGCGTACAGGGGGGAGAGCAGTACTTC
-	TRBV4-2	TRBJ2-1	CASSLVAGADDNEQFF	TGTGCCAGCAGCTTGGTCGCGGGGGCCGATGACAATGAGCAGTTCTTC
-	TRBV28	TRBJ1-5	CASSLWGFREDSNQPQHF	TGTGCCAGCAGTTTATGGGGCTTTAGGGAGGATAGCAATCAGCCCCAGCATTTT
-	TRBV7-9	TRBJ1-1	CASSSGSEAFF	TGTGCCAGCAGCTCGGGGAGTGAAGCTTTCTTT
-	TRBV7-3	TRBJ1-1	CASSFTGYTEAFF	TGTGCCAGCAGCTTCACAGGGTACACTGAAGCTTTCTTT
-	TRBV4-1	TRBJ2-3	CASSRGGRTDTQYF	TGCGCCAGCAGCCGGGGCGGACGCACAGATACGCAGTATTTT
-	TRBV6-5	TRBJ1-2	CASRTGGGHGYTF	TGTGCCAGCAGGACCGGAGGAGGGCATGGCTACACCTTC
TRBD1	TRBV4-1	TRBJ1-1	CASSQTPTGGTEAFF	TGCGCCAGCAGCCAAACTCCCACAGGGGGCACTGAAGCTTTCTTT
-	TRBV2	TRBJ1-5	CASRDSNQPQHF	TGTGCCAGCAGGGACAGTAATCAGCCCCAGCATTTT
-	TRBV27	TRBJ1-1	CASGEPSSYTEAFF	TGTGCCAGTGGAGAGCCCAGTTCGTACACTGAAGCTTTCTTT
-	TRBV4-1	TRBJ1-3	CASSPLGGNTIYF	TGCGCCAGCAGCCCCCTCGGGGGAAACACCATATATTTT
TRBD2	TRBV18	TRBJ2-7	CASSPGVPIAGGLDPWEQYF	TGTGCCAGCTCACCAGGGGTTCCGATCGCGGGGGGTCTAGACCCCTGGGAGCAGTACTTC
-	TRBV29-1	TRBJ1-1	CSVGQNTEAFF	TGCAGCGTGGGACAGAACACTGAAGCTTTCTTT
TRBD1	TRBV6-1	TRBJ1-4	CASSYRTGVEKLFF	TGTGCCAGCAGTTATCGCACAGGGGTTGAAAAACTGTTTTTT
TRBD2	TRBV4-2	TRBJ2-6	CASSHAIAGGTLKANVLTF	TGTGCCAGCAGCCACGCGATAGCGGGGGGGACCTTGAAGGCCAACGTCCTGACTTTC
TRBD1	TRBV18	TRBJ2-1	CASSADRAPSHEQFF	TGTGCCAGCTCAGCCGACAGGGCACCTAGCCATGAGCAGTTCTTC
TRBD1	TRBV13	TRBJ2-7	CASSVQGPSYEQYF	TGTGCCAGCAGCGTACAGGGGCCCTCCTACGAGCAGTACTTC
-	TRBV5-4	TRBJ1-4	CASNQYRQATNEKLFF	TGTGCCAGCAACCAATACCGACAGGCGACTAATGAAAAACTGTTTTTT
-	TRBV5-6	TRBJ2-5	CASSPLGALRGTQYF	TGTGCCAGCAGCCCCCTGGGGGCCCTCAGAGGGACCCAGTACTTC
-	TRBV7-6	TRBJ2-7	CASSSTAGASSYEQYF	TGTGCCAGCAGCTCTACGGCAGGGGCCAGCTCCTACGAGCAGTACTTC
-	TRBV25-1	TRBJ2-3	CASQIPENSTDTQYF	TGTGCCAGCCAGATCCCCGAAAATAGCACAGATACGCAGTATTTT
TRBD2	TRBV28	TRBJ2-3	CASRGLFRVASSTDTQYF	TGTGCCAGCAGGGGACTATTTAGAGTTGCTTCTAGCACAGATACGCAGTATTTT
-	TRBV30	TRBJ1-6	CAWSIAYSYNSPLHF	TGTGCCTGGAGTATAGCTTACTCCTATAATTCACCCCTCCACTTT
-	TRBV19	TRBJ2-1	CASSRDPMNEQFF	TGTGCCAGTAGTCGGGATCCTATGAATGAGCAGTTCTTC
TRBD1	TRBV27	TRBJ2-7	CASSAFGQGYYEQYF	TGTGCCAGCAGCGCATTCGGACAGGGCTACTACGAGCAGTACTTC
-	TRBV29-1	TRBJ2-2	CSVLQGFPLTNTGELFF	TGCAGCGTTTTACAGGGATTCCCCCTAACGAACACCGGGGAGCTGTTTTTT
TRBD1	TRBV4-1	TRBJ1-2	CASSLQGGQDYGYTF	TGCGCCAGCAGCCTCCAGGGGGGACAGGACTATGGCTACACCTTC
-	TRBV19	TRBJ1-4	CASRPRTGLGDEKLFF	TGTGCCAGTAGACCCAGAACAGGGTTGGGGGATGAAAAACTGTTTTTT
-	TRBV7-9	TRBJ1-1	CASSSYPVPDTEAFF	TGTGCCAGCAGCTCCTACCCCGTTCCGGACACTGAAGCTTTCTTT
-	TRBV2	TRBJ1-1	CASSSRDTTLRSPFF	TGTGCCAGCAGTTCCCGGGACACTACGTTGCGGTCGCCTTTCTTT
-	TRBV30	TRBJ1-5	CALRENSNQPQHF	TGTGCCTTAAGGGAGAATAGCAATCAGCCCCAGCATTTT
TRBD1	TRBV19	TRBJ1-1	CASSPQDRAPEAFF	TGTGCCAGTAGTCCCCAGGACAGGGCCCCTGAAGCTTTCTTT
-	TRBV5-1	TRBJ2-1	CASSLVGPEANEQFF	TGCGCCAGCAGCTTGGTTGGCCCAGAGGCCAATGAGCAGTTCTTC
-	TRBV7-8	TRBJ1-5	CASSLVAEGEPQHF	TGTGCCAGCAGCTTAGTAGCCGAGGGGGAGCCCCAGCATTTT
-	TRBV6-5	TRBJ1-2	CASRPPGGPNYGYTF	TGTGCCAGCAGGCCCCCAGGAGGCCCTAACTATGGCTACACCTTC
-	TRBV5-1	TRBJ1-3	CASSLGGDLTGNTIYF	TGCGCCAGCAGCTTGGGCGGGGATCTAACGGGAAACACCATATATTTT